Below, 23 T cell receptor beta chains from the same sample are listed, as sequenced in a study of T cell responses to AZD1222 COVID-19 vaccine. The data were produced by immunoSEQ multiplex PCR, yet TCRdb's version contains in-frame clones alone and is incomplete. The data hold around 130,000 clones, with about 91% observed a single time. This sample comprised peripheral blood, obtained 28 days after the second AZD1222 dose. These receptor sequences come from an adult who received the AZD1222 COVID-19 vaccine.

The rearrangement joins TRBV5-1 to TRBJ2-1, with 12 nucleotides matching TRBD1. Germline lookup yields CDR1 SGHRS and CDR2 YFSETQ. This CDR3 is 15 amino acids long. With V trimmed by 5 bases and J by 7 bases, 7 bases remained unmatched. In DNA form, the CDR3 reads TGCGCCAGCAGTCCCGGGACAGGGGGCAGGAATGAGCAGTTCTTC. Protein: CASSPGTGGRNEQFF.

The J gene is TRBJ1-1, the V gene TRBV29-1; 7 bases align to TRBD1. Germline V gene sequence: CDR1 SQVTM, CDR2 ANQGSEA. Trimming cost V 3 bases and J 7 bases; bases outside gene matches: 5. The CDR3 runs 12 residues. CDR3 sequence (DNA): TGCAGCGTTGAGTCACAGGGGAGTGAAGCTTTCTTT. Its protein is CSVESQGSEAFF.

The chain recombines TRBV6-1 with TRBJ1-5; D gene ambiguous. The CDR3 is made up of 15 amino acids. The V end lost 0 bases, the J end lost 3 bases, and 9 bases lay between the germline ends. CDR1 is MNHNS and CDR2 is SASEGT in the germline V gene. CDR3 amino acids: CASSEAPLNNQPQHF. DNA for the CDR3: TGTGCCAGCAGTGAAGCCCCCTTAAACAATCAGCCCCAGCATTTT.

The V call is TRBV5-4, the J call TRBJ1-2; possible D gene TRBD1, 5 bases. The CDR3 is 12 amino acids. CDR1 and CDR2 from the germline V gene are SGHNT and YYREEE (reference sequence). Trimming removed 4 bases at V and 4 bases at J, with 8 bases between. The CDR3 bases are TGTGCCAGCAGCGCGGACATCTATGGCTACACCTTC. Translation gives CASSADIYGYTF.

The chain combines TRBV18 with TRBJ1-2; 8 bases match TRBD1. V lost 2 bases to trimming and J lost 6 bases; unmatched junction nucleotides: 2. Germline V CDR1 and CDR2: KGHSH, LQKENI. The CDR3 spans 13 residues. The CDR3 sequence is CASSPNRGDGYTF. The CDR3 DNA reads as TGTGCCAGCTCACCAAACAGGGGGGATGGCTACACCTTC. Full variable domain (missing parts from reference TRBV18 and TRBJ1-2): NAGVMQNPRHLVRRRGQEARLRCSPMKGHSHVYWYRQLPEEGLKFMVYLQKENIIDESGMPKERFSAEFPKEGPSILRIQQVVRGDSAAYFCASSPNRGDGYTFGSGTRLTVV.

CDR3 sequence reads: CASGFIEGTEAFF. In DNA form, the CDR3 reads TGTGCCAGCGGATTCATCGAAGGCACTGAAGCTTTCTTT. V is TRBV27 and J is TRBJ1-1; unclear D gene. In germline, CDR1 is MNHEY, CDR2 SMNVEV (reference sequence). The CDR3 is 13 residues long. The V end was cut by 8 bases, the J end by 4 bases, with 14 bases between.

The chain recombines TRBV5-1 with TRBJ2-5; TRBD2 might be the D (6 bases). Germline loops: CDR1 SGHRS, CDR2 YFSETQ. With 1 base removed from V and 2 bases from J, the gap between germline ends came to 9 bases. The CDR3 contains 14 residues. This CDR3 reads CASSLISGQETQYF. The CDR3 nucleotides are TGCGCCAGCAGCTTGATTAGCGGACAAGAGACCCAGTACTTC.

The chain joins TRBV25-1 to TRBJ1-2, with 10 bases matching TRBD1. V shed 5 bases, J shed 7 bases, and the junction held 4 bases outside the gene matches. This CDR3 contains 13 residues. Germline V gene lookup returns CDR1 MGHDK and CDR2 SYGVNS. The CDR3 nucleotides are TGTGCCAGCAGTCCCAGGGACAGGGGTGGCTACACCTTC. Protein: CASSPRDRGGYTF.

This chain uses TRBV18 with TRBJ1-5, with 7 bases matching TRBD1. This CDR3 contains 13 residues. Unmatched junction bases numbered 1, after V lost 5 bases and J lost 3 bases. Germline CDR1 KGHSH, CDR2 LQKENI. The CDR3 region is CASSEGANQPQHF. The CDR3 coding sequence is TGTGCCAGCTCAGAGGGGGCCAATCAGCCCCAGCATTTT.

CDR3 protein: CASRHNRGNEQFF. CDR3 in DNA: TGTGCCAGCAGACATAACAGGGGCAATGAGCAGTTCTTC. This rearrangement joins TRBV12-3 or TRBV12-4 to TRBJ2-1; 7 bases are a match to TRBD1. CDR3 length: 13 amino acids. Germline trimming cut 6 bases from V and 6 bases from J; bases unmatched to any gene: 5.

The V and J genes are TRBV9 and TRBJ2-7; the match to TRBD1 covers 8 bases. CDR3 length: 13 amino acids. Unmatched junction bases numbered 6, after V lost 4 bases and J lost 6 bases. Germline CDR1 is SGDLS and CDR2 is YYNGEE. The CDR3 spells CASSIGQGGEQYF. DNA for the CDR3: TGTGCCAGCAGCATCGGACAGGGCGGCGAGCAGTACTTC.

The chain uses TRBV28 and TRBJ1-2; 11 nucleotides match TRBD1. V lost 6 bases to trimming and J lost 4 bases; unmatched junction nucleotides: 4. The germline CDR1 and CDR2 sequences are MDHEN and SYDVKM. This CDR3 spans 14 amino acids. As DNA, the CDR3 is TGTGCCAGCAGGTGGACAGGGGGCGGCTATGGCTACACCTTC. It encodes CASRWTGGGYGYTF.

This chain uses TRBV5-6 with TRBJ1-1, with 7 bases identical to TRBD1. V shed 5 bases and J 2 bases; nucleotides not matched to a gene: 12. The CDR3 runs 16 residues. CDR1 and CDR2 (germline): SGHDT, YYEEEE. The CDR3 nucleotides are TGTGCCAGCAGATCCCCTGGGGACAGTCCTAACACTGAAGCTTTCTTT. Its protein is CASRSPGDSPNTEAFF.

This chain joins TRBV28 and TRBJ1-1; perhaps TRBD1 as D (6 bases). Trimming pared 7 bases from V and 4 bases from J, leaving 10 bases between. CDR3 length: 12 amino acids. In germline, CDR1 is MDHEN, CDR2 SYDVKM. Here the CDR3 reads CASTTGTTEAFF. For the CDR3, the DNA is TGTGCCAGCACAACAGGGACCACTGAAGCTTTCTTT. Using reference TRBV28 and TRBJ1-1 for the parts outside the CDR3, the full variable domain is DVKVTQSSRYLVKRTGEKVFLECVQDMDHENMFWYRQDPGLGLRLIYFSYDVKMKEKGDIPEGYSVSREKKERFSLILESASTNQTSMYLCASTTGTTEAFFGQGTRLTVV.

A single count supports this clone. This chain links TRBV7-3 with TRBJ2-2; D is undetermined. Germline V gene sequence: CDR1 SGHTA, CDR2 FQGTGA. This CDR3 is built from 14 residues. The V and J ends lost 2 bases and 4 bases respectively, with 8 bases between them. CDR3 region: CASSLFWGTGELFF. The CDR3 DNA is TGTGCCAGCAGCTTATTTTGGGGCACCGGGGAGCTGTTTTTT.

The chain uses TRBV16 and TRBJ2-3; D not certain. V lost 2 bases, J lost 5 bases, and 5 bases lay in between. CDR1 is KGHSY, CDR2 FQNENV, per germline. This CDR3 comprises 12 residues. CDR3 nucleotides: TGTGCCAGCAGCCAAAGCCGAGATACGCAGTATTTT. Its protein is CASSQSRDTQYF.

This chain connects TRBV29-1 to TRBJ1-2; D possibly corresponds to TRBD1 (5 bases). The V gene's germline CDR1 is SQVTM and CDR2 ANQGSEA. The CDR3 covers 12 residues. The germline V and J ends were trimmed by 4 bases and 6 bases, with 12 bases remaining between them. CDR3 sequence: CSVAPPGDGYTF. The DNA for the CDR3 is TGCAGCGTTGCCCCCCCGGGGGATGGCTACACCTTC.

The rearrangement uses TRBV28 and TRBJ1-4; no clear D gene. V lost 4 bases to trimming and J lost 14 bases, with 20 bases between them. This CDR3 is 14 amino acids long. Germline V gene lookup returns CDR1 MDHEN and CDR2 SYDVKM. The CDR3 sequence: CASSSRTPRESLFF. Written as DNA, the CDR3 is TGTGCCAGCAGTTCACGGACTCCCCGGGAGAGTCTGTTTTTT.

This clone was seen a single time. V and J are TRBV7-9 and TRBJ1-2, with 7 bases fitting TRBD1. The CDR3 is 15 amino acids. The V segment lost 5 bases and the J segment 8 bases; nucleotides outside the gene matches: 14. The germline V gene encodes CDR1 SEHNR and CDR2 FQNEAQ (reference sequence). CDR3 loop: CASSGDRVITGGYTF. In nucleotides, the CDR3 is TGTGCCAGCAGCGGCGACAGGGTAATTACGGGAGGCTACACCTTC.

The rearrangement links TRBV6-5 to TRBJ2-2; D is possibly TRBD1 (6 bases). Germline V lookup: CDR1 MNHEY, CDR2 SVGAGI. This CDR3 comprises 15 residues. Trimming removed 6 bases at V and 2 bases at J, with 13 bases between. CDR3 in DNA: TGTGCCAGCAGCCTGGACAGACCCAACACCGGGGAGCTGTTTTTT. Its translation: CASSLDRPNTGELFF.

The rearrangement uses TRBV7-9 and TRBJ2-7; no clear D. Germline-derived CDR1 and CDR2 are SEHNR and FQNEAQ (reference sequence). The V and J ends lost 0 bases and 5 bases respectively, with 2 bases between them. The CDR3 contains 11 residues. This CDR3 is CASSLAHEQYF. CDR3 DNA: TGTGCCAGCAGCTTAGCCCACGAGCAGTACTTC.

The chain joins TRBV2 to TRBJ1-1; the D is unclear. The CDR3 totals 12 residues. Germline V lookup: CDR1 SNHLY, CDR2 FYNNEI. Trimming pared 4 bases from V and 4 bases from J, leaving 7 bases between. CDR3 sequence: CASSVRGTEAFF. CDR3 coding DNA: TGTGCCAGCAGTGTCCGGGGCACTGAAGCTTTCTTT.

The V gene is TRBV6-6, the J gene TRBJ2-3; D remains ambiguous. The V end lost 8 bases, the J end lost 6 bases, and 9 bases lay between the germline ends. Germline CDR1 and CDR2: MNHNY and SVGAGI (reference sequence). The CDR3 sequence is 11 residues long. The CDR3: CASSLSDTQYF. CDR3 sequence (DNA): TGTGCCAGCTCCCTTTCGGATACGCAGTATTTT.